The 9 T cell receptor beta chains given below trace back to one sample, sequenced in a study of CD8 T cells in Susac syndrome. Random hexamers were used to reverse transcribe about 0.5 to 1 ug of RNA. In TCRdb, the immunoSEQ multiplex PCR reads were re-called with MiXCR into one record per CDR3 protein. The sample has 150,000 to 200,000 distinct CDR3 sequences, approximately 96% seen once. The material sequenced was CD8+ T cells from PBMCs. The receptors come from a human donor with multiple sclerosis.

The V and J genes are TRBV27 and TRBJ2-1; possible D gene TRBD1, 6 bases. CDR3 size: 13 residues. Germline lookup yields CDR1 MNHEY and CDR2 SMNVEV (reference sequence). V gave up 3 bases and J gave up 12 bases, with 15 bases separating them. Here the CDR3 reads CASSFSKGVRQFF. CDR3 DNA: TGTGCCAGCAGTTTCTCGAAGGGGGTAAGGCAGTTCTTC.

This sequence joins TRBV5-5 and TRBJ1-5; 7 nucleotides match TRBD1. The CDR3 contains 15 residues. Unmatched junction bases numbered 4, after V lost 2 bases and J lost 2 bases. CDR1 is SGHKS, CDR2 YYEKEE, per germline (reference sequence). The CDR3 DNA is TGTGCCAGCAGCTTTATTACAGGGGGCAATCAGCCCCAGCATTTT. Translation gives CASSFITGGNQPQHF.

CDR3 sequence (DNA): TGTGCCAGCACTGACTCCCCACAGGAGACCCAGTACTTC. Encoded protein: CASTDSPQETQYF. The genes are TRBV12-3 or TRBV12-4 and TRBJ2-5; D not certain. The CDR3 totals 13 residues. V was clipped by 7 bases and J by 5 bases, with 14 bases between them.

The chain has TRBV10-3 and TRBJ2-1; TRBD2 is a possible D gene (5 bases). The CDR3 runs to 14 residues. V lost 7 bases to trimming and J lost 12 bases, with 22 bases between them. Germline loops: CDR1 ENHRY, CDR2 SYGVKD. The CDR3: CAIMGNTPGDGQFF. The CDR3 nucleotides are TGTGCCATCATGGGAAACACCCCCGGGGATGGGCAGTTCTTC.

This sequence joins TRBV7-8 and TRBJ1-2; D gene unclear. The germline V gene encodes CDR1 SGHVS and CDR2 FQNEAQ. Trimming shortened V by 5 bases and J by 7 bases, and 11 bases separated the two germline ends. The CDR3 is 12 amino acids. The CDR3 here is CASSLMIGGYTF. The DNA for the CDR3 is TGTGCCAGCAGCCTCATGATCGGTGGCTACACCTTC.

The CDR3 is CASSSFSGSTDTQYF. As DNA, the CDR3 is TGTGCCAGCAGCTCCTTTAGCGGGAGCACAGATACGCAGTATTTT. This chain links TRBV7-3 with TRBJ2-3; 7 bases align to TRBD2. With 4 bases clipped from V and 0 bases from J, the junction kept 4 bases outside the gene matches. The CDR3 runs 15 residues. The germline V gene encodes CDR1 SGHTA and CDR2 FQGTGA.

The V and J genes are TRBV29-1 and TRBJ2-7; a possible D gene is TRBD2 (6 bases). The V gene's germline CDR1 is SQVTM and CDR2 ANQGSEA. V was pared by 4 bases and J by 6 bases, with 16 bases between. The CDR3 loop spans 13 amino acids. The CDR3 protein is CSVGRDSSVEQYF. The CDR3 DNA sequence: TGCAGCGTTGGTAGGGACTCATCCGTCGAGCAGTACTTC.

This chain joins TRBV7-2 and TRBJ1-1; 7 nucleotides line up with TRBD1. The CDR3 contains 15 residues. Germline V gene sequence: CDR1 SGHTA, CDR2 FQGNSA. V dropped 4 bases and J dropped 1; count of bases not matched to a gene: 6. DNA for the CDR3: TGTGCCAGCAGCTCGACAGGGTTTCGGAACACTGAAGCTTTCTTT. Its translation is CASSSTGFRNTEAFF. Variable domain in full (rest from reference TRBV7-2 and TRBJ1-1): GAGVSQSPSNKVTEKGKDVELRCDPISGHTALYWYRQSLGQGLEFLIYFQGNSAPDKSGLPSDRFSAERTGGSVSTLTIQRTQQEDSAVYLCASSSTGFRNTEAFFGQGTRLTVV.

The CDR3, as DNA: TGTGCCAGCAGGTCTAGCGGGGGGGACAATGAGCAGTTCTTC. It yields the protein CASRSSGGDNEQFF. The chain employs TRBV27 and TRBJ2-1, with 12 bases matching TRBD2. Trimming took 6 bases from V and 5 from J; bases not matched to a gene: 2. Germline CDR1 MNHEY, CDR2 SMNVEV (reference sequence). The CDR3 runs 14 residues.